The T cell receptor (beta chain) described here comes from a study of cytomegalovirus exposure and HLA in healthy donors. PCR primers comprised 60 Vbeta and 13 Jbeta primers. Profiling relied on immunoSEQ multiplex PCR, and the TCRdb table lists in-frame clones only, not all of them. The sample yields about 94,000 clones, less than 80% seen once. The CDR3 has 12 residues. The V end was cut by 1 base, the J end by 7 bases, with 8 bases between. From germline, CDR1 is SEHNR and CDR2 FQNEAQ (reference sequence). General observations from the study: Cytomegalovirus association was assigned to 150 to 200 TCR beta chains.

Points on this clone: Its cognate antigen is unknown.

The specimen sequenced was PBMCs. This TCR came from a male donor in good health and CMV-seronegative. The chain links TRBV7-9 to TRBJ2-7; D not certain. The CDR3 loop is CASSLVAPEQYF. CDR3 DNA sequence: TGTGCCAGCAGCTTAGTAGCCCCAGAGCAGTACTTC. Variable domain in full (rest from reference TRBV7-9 and TRBJ2-7): DTGVSQNPRHKITKRGQNVTFRCDPISEHNRLYWYRQTLGQGPEFLTYFQNEAQLEKSRLLSDRFSAERPKGSFSTLEIQRTEQGDSAMYLCASSLVAPEQYFGPGTRLTVT.